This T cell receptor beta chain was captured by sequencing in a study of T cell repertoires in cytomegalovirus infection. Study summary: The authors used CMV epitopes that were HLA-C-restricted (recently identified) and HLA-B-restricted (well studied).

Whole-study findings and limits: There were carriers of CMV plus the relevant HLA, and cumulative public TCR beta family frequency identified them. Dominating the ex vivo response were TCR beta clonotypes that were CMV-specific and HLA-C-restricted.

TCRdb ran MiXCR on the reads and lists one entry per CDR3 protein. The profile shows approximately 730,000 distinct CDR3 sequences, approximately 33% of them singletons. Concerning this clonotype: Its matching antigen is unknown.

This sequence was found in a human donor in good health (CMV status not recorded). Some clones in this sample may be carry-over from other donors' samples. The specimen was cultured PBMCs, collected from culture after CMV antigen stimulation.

In DNA, the CDR3 is TGTGCCATCAGTGAGTCTTGGTTGGGCCGCACAGATACGCAGTATTTT. Its protein product is CAISESWLGRTDTQYF. The chain joins TRBV10-3 to TRBJ2-3; D not resolved. Per germline, CDR1 ENHRY and CDR2 SYGVKD. This CDR3 region has 16 residues. The V end was cut by 0 bases, the J end by 1 base, with 11 bases between.